A single sample is the source of the 7 T cell receptor beta chains below, sequenced in a study of CD8 T cells in ankylosing spondylitis. Each CDR3 protein is one row after TCRdb ran MiXCR on the 5' RACE reads. The sample yields some 180,000 distinct CDR3 sequences, 15% to 20% seen once. Sequences were obtained from blood, either unsorted or a sorted T cell fraction (not recorded which). Receptors originate from a male donor aged 5 to 29 with ankylosing spondylitis or in good health (not recorded which).

At least ten counts were recorded for this clonotype. This chain uses TRBV12-3 or TRBV12-4 with TRBJ2-3, with 8 bases that match TRBD2. CDR3 length: 15 residues. The V gene end was trimmed by 3 bases and the J gene end by 4 bases; junction bases not matched to a gene: 6. CDR3 region: CASSFSTGRADTQYF. The CDR3 nucleotides read TGTGCCAGCAGTTTTAGTACCGGGAGGGCAGATACGCAGTATTTT.

V gene TRBV27 combines with J gene TRBJ2-7, with a weak D call TRBD2 (6 bases). Looked up from germline, CDR1 is MNHEY and CDR2 is SMNVEV (reference sequence). The CDR3 length is 15 residues. The ends were cut back, 5 bases at V and 6 bases at J, with 20 bases in the middle. The CDR3 loop is CASSPTLRESREQYV. The CDR3 region has the DNA TGTGCCAGCAGTCCGACATTGCGGGAAAGTCGCGAGCAGTACGTC.

This clonotype was observed many times. CDR3 sequence (DNA): TGTGCCAGCAGCCCAGGGGAGACAGAGTACGAGCAGTACTTC. This gives the protein CASSPGETEYEQYF. This sequence joins TRBV7-2 and TRBJ2-7; D might be TRBD1 (6 bases). This CDR3 region has 14 residues. The V end lost 5 bases, the J end lost 4 bases, and 15 bases lay between the germline ends. The germline V gene encodes CDR1 SGHTA and CDR2 FQGNSA.

V and J are TRBV29-1 and TRBJ2-7; TRBD2 agrees at 8 bases. V shed 6 bases, J shed 4 bases, and the junction held 5 bases outside the gene matches. The CDR3 has 12 residues. Germline CDR1 SQVTM, CDR2 ANQGSEA. The CDR3 bases are TGCAGCGTAAGGACTAGCCAATACGAGCAGTACGTC. This gives the protein CSVRTSQYEQYV.

The chain's CDR3 is CASTPGQWDEKLFF. Here the CDR3 DNA reads TGTGCCAGCACGCCGGGACAGTGGGATGAAAAACTGTTTTTT. The chain recombines TRBV6-2 or TRBV6-3 with TRBJ1-4; TRBD1 agrees at 7 bases. Trimming cost V 7 bases and J 6 bases; bases outside gene matches: 8. Germline V gene sequence: CDR1 MNHEY, CDR2 SVGEGT. The CDR3 totals 14 residues.

There are many counts of this clonotype. CDR3 sequence reads: CASSGPGKDEQYV. CDR3 nucleotide sequence: TGTGCCAGCAGTGGACCGGGAAAAGACGAGCAGTACGTC. The chain combines TRBV6-6 with TRBJ2-7, with D maybe TRBD2 (5 bases). The CDR3 contains 13 residues. V shed 5 bases and J shed 5 bases, with 13 bases lying between them. From germline, CDR1 is MNHNY and CDR2 SVGAGI (reference sequence).

This clonotype occurred many times. The chain has TRBV20-1 and TRBJ2-3; D gene ambiguous. V was trimmed by 0 bases and J by 4 bases, leaving 5 bases between them. CDR3 size: 12 residues. The germline gives CDR1 DFQATT, CDR2 SNEGSKA (reference sequence). The CDR3 sequence: CSAREGPDTQYF. CDR3 coding DNA: TGCAGTGCTAGAGAAGGCCCAGATACGCAGTATTTT.